The 14 T cell receptor beta chains below all came from one sample that was sequenced in a study of cytomegalovirus exposure and HLA in healthy donors. The PCR made use of 60 Vbeta and 13 Jbeta primers. Clones were sequenced by immunoSEQ multiplex PCR, and TCRdb holds only the in-frame ones, with some missing. The sample has roughly 100,000 clones; roughly 80% are singletons. The sample taken for sequencing was PBMCs. The receptors derive from a man aged 45-60 years in good health and CMV-seropositive.

The chain recombines TRBV14 with TRBJ2-2, with a possible D match to TRBD2 (6 bases). The CDR3 is made up of 12 amino acids. Germline-derived CDR1 and CDR2 are SGHDN and FVKESK. Deletions cut 4 bases from V and 8 bases from J, with 8 bases between. CDR3 loop: CASSLAEGELFF. As DNA, the CDR3 is TGTGCCAGCAGCCTAGCGGAGGGGGAGCTGTTTTTT.

This clone has only a few counts. The V call is TRBV6-5, the J call TRBJ2-1, with TRBD2 matching 9 bases. Germline V CDR1 and CDR2: MNHEY, SVGAGI. The V gene end was trimmed by 5 bases and the J gene end by 15 bases; junction bases not matched to a gene: 11. The CDR3 covers 13 residues. In DNA, the CDR3 is TGTGCCAGCAGTCGAGACAAGACTAGCGGCCGGTTCTTC. Its translation: CASSRDKTSGRFF.

The rearrangement links TRBV27 to TRBJ2-7; 12 bases line up with TRBD2. The CDR3 has 15 residues. Germline CDR1 reads MNHEY; CDR2 reads SMNVEV (reference sequence). Losses at the gene ends were 6 bases for V and 2 bases for J; bases not matched to a gene: 5. This CDR3 reads CASSQGLAGTYEQYF. DNA of the CDR3: TGTGCCAGCAGCCAGGGACTAGCGGGCACCTACGAGCAGTACTTC.

In its sample, this clone was seen once. The chain combines TRBV5-4 with TRBJ2-3; D gene ambiguous. Looked up from germline, CDR1 is SGHNT and CDR2 is YYREEE (reference sequence). Trimming took off 4 bases at V and 3 bases at J, with 15 bases between the two ends. This CDR3 spans 15 amino acids. CDR3 sequence (DNA): TGTGCCAGCAGCCTTAGCCTAGTAGAGACAGATACGCAGTATTTT. It translates to CASSLSLVETDTQYF.

This clone was seen more than once but under ten times. This rearrangement joins TRBV7-2 to TRBJ2-7; D may be TRBD1 (6 bases). The CDR3 covers 14 residues. Per the germline V gene, CDR1 is SGHTA and CDR2 is FQGNSA. Trimming removed 4 bases from V and 4 bases from J, with 14 bases in between. The CDR3 is CASSSQGMGYEQYF. DNA of the CDR3: TGTGCCAGCAGCTCTCAGGGGATGGGTTACGAGCAGTACTTC.

The V gene is TRBV27, the J gene TRBJ2-1; 8 bases map to TRBD2. The CDR3 sequence is 12 residues long. Germline V lookup: CDR1 MNHEY, CDR2 SMNVEV (reference sequence). The V and J ends lost 3 bases and 8 bases, in that order; junction bases with no gene match: 0. Written as DNA, the CDR3 is TGTGCCAGCAGTTTGCGGGGGGATGAGCAGTTCTTC. Protein: CASSLRGDEQFF.

The chain carries TRBV19 and TRBJ2-2; TRBD1 agrees at 9 bases. Germline CDR1 and CDR2: LNHDA and SQIVND (reference sequence). The V and J ends lost 5 bases and 7 bases, in that order; junction bases with no gene match: 5. The CDR3 covers 14 residues. CDR3 in amino acids: CASSATGGGGELFF. CDR3 nucleotide sequence: TGTGCCAGTAGTGCCACAGGGGGCGGCGGGGAGCTGTTTTTT. Combining the CDR3 with reference TRBV19 and TRBJ2-2 gives the whole variable domain DGGITQSPKYLFRKEGQNVTLSCEQNLNHDAMYWYRQDPGQGLRLIYYSQIVNDFQKGDIAEGYSVSREKKESFPLTVTSAQKNPTAFYLCASSATGGGGELFFGEGSRLTVL.

The chain is built from TRBV5-4 and TRBJ2-3, with 11 bases fitting TRBD2. Germline-derived CDR1 and CDR2 are SGHNT and YYREEE (reference sequence). This CDR3 has 16 amino acids. V shed 2 bases, J shed 5 bases, and the junction held 7 bases outside the gene matches. CDR3 nucleotides: TGTGCCAGCAGCTTCGGGAGACTAGCGGGATTAGATACGCAGTATTTT. Translation: CASSFGRLAGLDTQYF.

The chain carries TRBV28 and TRBJ2-6; 7 bases line up with TRBD2. J was trimmed by 2 bases and V by 3 bases; bases with no gene match: 13. From germline, CDR1 is MDHEN and CDR2 SYDVKM. The CDR3 covers 19 residues. As DNA, the CDR3 is TGTGCCAGCAGTTTCCTCACCGGACTAGTAGGGCCTGGGGCCAACGTCCTGACTTTC. It yields the protein CASSFLTGLVGPGANVLTF.

This clone came up a few times. The chain joins TRBV5-6 to TRBJ2-7; the match to TRBD1 covers 12 bases. The V segment lost 4 bases and the J segment 5 bases; nucleotides outside the gene matches: 7. In germline, CDR1 is SGHDT, CDR2 YYEEEE. The CDR3 loop spans 15 amino acids. The CDR3 reads CASSTGQGAGDEQYF. CDR3 nucleotides: TGTGCCAGCAGCACGGGACAGGGGGCAGGCGACGAGCAGTACTTC.

The sample holds one count of this clone. The chain carries TRBV27 and TRBJ1-1; D uncertain. V was cut by 0 bases and J by 1 base, with 9 bases left in between. CDR3 size: 15 residues. Germline loops: CDR1 MNHEY, CDR2 SMNVEV (reference sequence). The CDR3 here is CASSLSARKNTEAFF. In DNA form, the CDR3 reads TGTGCCAGCAGTTTATCTGCCAGAAAGAACACTGAAGCTTTCTTT.

Here the CDR3 DNA reads TGTGCCACCAGCAAGCAGCGGGTATCCTACGAGCAGTACTTC. This translates into CATSKQRVSYEQYF. The chain employs TRBV15 and TRBJ2-7, with D maybe TRBD2 (6 bases). From germline, CDR1 is LNHNV and CDR2 YYDKDF (reference sequence). The CDR3 extends over 14 amino acids. Between the trimmed V and J ends, which lost 4 bases and 1 base, there was a span of 11 bases. Filled out from reference TRBV15 and TRBJ2-7, the complete variable domain reads DAMVIQNPRYQVTQFGKPVTLSCSQTLNHNVMYWYQQKSSQAPKLLFHYYDKDFNNEADTPDNFQSRRPNTSFCFLDIRSPGLGDTAMYLCATSKQRVSYEQYFGPGTRLTVT.

This chain links TRBV9 with TRBJ2-3, with D perhaps TRBD2 (5 bases). Per the germline V gene, CDR1 is SGDLS and CDR2 is YYNGEE. Trimming removed 4 bases from V and 1 base from J, with 13 bases in between. This CDR3 is built from 15 residues. The CDR3 nucleotides read TGTGCCAGCAGCCCTCGAGGGTTGGGCACAGATACGCAGTATTTT. It yields the protein CASSPRGLGTDTQYF.

The chain couples TRBV5-1 to TRBJ2-3; 10 bases agree with TRBD2. Looked up from germline, CDR1 is SGHRS and CDR2 is YFSETQ. Trimming removed 4 bases from V and 3 bases from J; junction bases left unmatched: 11. The CDR3 sequence is 17 residues long. The CDR3 DNA reads TGCGCCAGCAGCGCCCGGATAGCTAGCGGGAGTACAGATACGCAGTATTTT. As protein: CASSARIASGSTDTQYF.